The 32 T cell receptor beta chains given below trace back to one sample, sequenced in a study of Ad26.COV2.S vaccination and SARS-CoV-2 variants. Treatment: around 19 received Ad26.COV2.S at low or high dose, single or two shots; five or six received placebo; per-sample allocation not given. The study sampled participants on day 63 after the first vaccine or placebo injection. The table came from immunoSEQ multiplex PCR; TCRdb's copy has only in-frame clones and leaves some out. The data contain fewer than 400,000 clones, around 85% of them singletons. The sample consisted of peripheral blood, taken in a trial of Ad26.COV2.S vaccine versus placebo. The receptors were gathered from a person between 18 and 60 years old who received the Ad26.COV2.S COVID-19 vaccine or a placebo.

Concerning this clone: This sample includes further DNA sequences coding for the same CDR3. The chain links TRBV7-3 to TRBJ2-7; D not certain. The ends were cut back, 5 bases at V and 5 bases at J, with 10 bases in the middle. The CDR3 is 12 residues long. In germline, CDR1 is SGHTA, CDR2 FQGTGA. As DNA, the CDR3 is TGTGCCAGCAGCGTCACAGCTGACGAGCAGTACTTC. It codes for CASSVTADEQYF.

The chain recombines TRBV27 with TRBJ1-5; D might be TRBD1 (6 bases). The CDR3 runs to 17 residues. From germline, CDR1 is MNHEY and CDR2 SMNVEV (reference sequence). Trimming stripped 2 bases from V and 2 bases from J, with 16 bases between. The CDR3: CASSLIGGAGRNQPQHF. DNA for the CDR3: TGTGCCAGCAGTTTAATCGGGGGGGCAGGGCGCAATCAGCCCCAGCATTTT.

J is TRBJ1-2 and V is TRBV6-1, with 8 bases that match TRBD1. Germline CDR1 MNHNS, CDR2 SASEGT. V lost 3 bases, J lost 7 bases, and 7 bases stayed unmatched. The CDR3 loop spans 14 amino acids. The CDR3 is CASSETRTGTGYTF. The CDR3 DNA reads TGTGCCAGCAGTGAGACGAGGACAGGGACTGGCTACACCTTC.

The V call is TRBV11-2, the J call TRBJ2-2; 8 bases agree with TRBD2. The V segment lost 2 bases and the J segment 4 bases; nucleotides outside the gene matches: 6. The CDR3 contains 16 residues. Looked up from germline, CDR1 is SGHAT and CDR2 is FQNNGV. In DNA form, the CDR3 reads TGTGCCAGCAGCTTATTAGGGGGGACTAGCACCGGGGAGCTGTTTTTT. Protein: CASSLLGGTSTGELFF. The complete variable domain, with remaining parts taken from reference TRBV11-2 and TRBJ2-2, reads EAGVAQSPRYKIIEKRQSVAFWCNPISGHATLYWYQQILGQGPKLLIQFQNNGVVDDSQLPKDRFSAERLKGVDSTLKIQPAKLEDSAVYLCASSLLGGTSTGELFFGEGSRLTVL.

V and J are TRBV6-1 and TRBJ2-5, with TRBD2 matching 8 bases. CDR3 size: 14 residues. J gave up 4 bases and V 6 bases, and 7 bases lay outside the gene matches. Per germline, CDR1 MNHNS and CDR2 SASEGT. The DNA for the CDR3 is TGTGCCAGCAGGGTAGCGGGGTCTAGAGAGACCCAGTACTTC. Translation gives CASRVAGSRETQYF.

The genes are TRBV7-9 and TRBJ1-2; possibly TRBD1 for D (5 bases). CDR3 length: 16 residues. Germline V CDR1 and CDR2: SEHNR, FQNEAQ (reference sequence). V was cut by 2 bases and J by 2 bases, with 15 bases left in between. The CDR3 DNA sequence: TGTGCCAGCAGCTTAAACTTGGCGGGGGGGAACTATGGCTACACCTTC. Its protein product is CASSLNLAGGNYGYTF. The full variable domain, with the rest looked up from reference TRBV7-9 and TRBJ1-2, is DTGVSQNPRHKITKRGQNVTFRCDPISEHNRLYWYRQTLGQGPEFLTYFQNEAQLEKSRLLSDRFSAERPKGSFSTLEIQRTEQGDSAMYLCASSLNLAGGNYGYTFGSGTRLTVV.

V usage is TRBV5-1 and J usage is TRBJ1-2; D possibly corresponds to TRBD1 (6 bases). This CDR3 region has 15 residues. V lost 1 base, J lost 2 bases, and 12 bases lay in between. Germline V gives CDR1 SGHRS, CDR2 YFSETQ. The CDR3 is CASSLLQGINYGYTF. In DNA, the CDR3 is TGCGCCAGCAGCTTGTTGCAGGGGATAAACTATGGCTACACCTTC.

J is TRBJ2-2 and V is TRBV10-1, with D possibly matching TRBD1 (5 bases). Germline V gene data show CDR1 as WNHNN and CDR2 as SYGVQD (reference sequence). Deletions cut 2 bases from V and 0 bases from J, with 7 bases between. CDR3 length: 15 residues. In nucleotides, the CDR3 is TGCGCCAGCAGTGAGGTCAGGGCGAACACCGGGGAGCTGTTTTTT. It yields the protein CASSEVRANTGELFF.

The chain links TRBV7-2 to TRBJ2-3; tentative D call: TRBD2 (7 bases). The V gene lost 4 bases and the J gene lost 2 bases, with 19 bases spanning the gap. CDR1 and CDR2 from the germline V gene are SGHTA and FQGNSA. CDR3 length: 17 amino acids. CDR3 nucleotides: TGTGCCAGCAGCTCCGGGGGCGGGGGCCGACCCACAGATACGCAGTATTTT. It translates to CASSSGGGGRPTDTQYF.

The gene calls are TRBV29-1 and TRBJ1-2; 10 bases are a match to TRBD1. Losses at the gene ends were 3 bases for V and 7 bases for J; bases not matched to a gene: 2. The length of the CDR3 is 12 residues. Germline V lookup: CDR1 SQVTM, CDR2 ANQGSEA. CDR3 nucleotide sequence: TGCAGCGTTGATCGACAGGGGGCTGGCTACACCTTC. Translating it yields CSVDRQGAGYTF.

This clone was picked up a small number of times. V usage is TRBV4-1 and J usage is TRBJ1-2; the D is unclear. The CDR3 is 14 amino acids. Germline assignment: CDR1 MGHRA and CDR2 YSYEKL. V was trimmed by 5 bases and J by 4 bases, leaving 14 bases between them. The CDR3 reads CASSKGHESYGYTF. CDR3 DNA: TGCGCCAGCAGCAAAGGGCACGAATCCTATGGCTACACCTTC.

This sequence joins TRBV6-1 and TRBJ1-2, with 10 positions matching TRBD1. The CDR3 has 15 residues. Germline V CDR1 and CDR2: MNHNS, SASEGT. Trimming cost V 3 bases and J 4 bases; bases outside gene matches: 5. The CDR3 region has the DNA TGTGCCAGCAGTGAGACAGGGGGCCGAGGCTATGGCTACACCTTC. Translating it yields CASSETGGRGYGYTF.

V and J are TRBV11-3 and TRBJ2-1; tentative D call: TRBD2 (6 bases). This CDR3 comprises 15 residues. Trimming cost V 0 bases and J 5 bases, with 11 bases left between them. Germline assignment: CDR1 SGHNT and CDR2 YENEEA. Here the CDR3 reads CASSLDGGLNNEQFF. CDR3 sequence (DNA): TGTGCCAGCAGCTTAGATGGAGGACTAAACAATGAGCAGTTCTTC.

The rearrangement links TRBV7-9 to TRBJ2-5, with D possibly TRBD2 on 7 matching bases. This CDR3 spans 15 amino acids. Germline CDR1 reads SEHNR; CDR2 reads FQNEAQ (reference sequence). Deletions cut 5 bases from V and 4 bases from J, with 17 bases between. This CDR3 reads CASSDGARGGETQYF. The DNA for the CDR3 is TGTGCCAGCAGCGATGGGGCTAGGGGGGGAGAGACCCAGTACTTC. The full variable domain, its missing parts supplied by reference TRBV7-9 and TRBJ2-5, is DTGVSQNPRHKITKRGQNVTFRCDPISEHNRLYWYRQTLGQGPEFLTYFQNEAQLEKSRLLSDRFSAERPKGSFSTLEIQRTEQGDSAMYLCASSDGARGGETQYFGPGTRLLVL.

This chain joins TRBV29-1 and TRBJ2-2, with a weak D call TRBD2 (6 bases). Germline V gives CDR1 SQVTM, CDR2 ANQGSEA. The CDR3 totals 15 residues. V was clipped by 6 bases and J by 4 bases, with 18 bases between them. CDR3 bases: TGCAGCGTCCTGGGGGGTTCAGGCGGCACCGGGGAGCTGTTTTTT. Protein sequence: CSVLGGSGGTGELFF.

This chain uses TRBV12-3 or TRBV12-4 with TRBJ2-7; D is perhaps TRBD1 (5 bases). CDR3 length: 12 residues. The V and J ends lost 6 bases and 8 bases respectively, with 14 bases between them. The CDR3 sequence: CASSTSRAKQYF. In DNA, the CDR3 is TGTGCCAGCAGCACCTCCAGGGCTAAGCAGTACTTC.

The chain couples TRBV6-5 to TRBJ2-2; no definite D call. There are 15 residues in the CDR3. CDR1 and CDR2 (germline): MNHEY, SVGAGI. The V gene lost 6 bases and the J gene lost 1 base, with 12 bases spanning the gap. The CDR3 is CASRAARMNTGELFF. The CDR3 bases are TGTGCCAGCAGGGCCGCGAGGATGAACACCGGGGAGCTGTTTTTT.

For the CDR3, the DNA is TGTGCCAGCAGCATTACAGGGCAGGGAAGCAATCAGCCCCAGCATTTT. This encodes CASSITGQGSNQPQHF. The V call is TRBV28, the J call TRBJ1-5, with D possibly matching TRBD1 (6 bases). This CDR3 spans 16 amino acids. In germline, CDR1 is MDHEN, CDR2 SYDVKM. Trimming removed 6 bases from V and 1 base from J, with 16 bases in between.

This clone occurred many times. The same CDR3 is also encoded by other DNA sequences in this sample. The rearrangement links TRBV9 to TRBJ2-2, with D unresolved. The CDR3 loop spans 13 amino acids. Germline V lookup: CDR1 SGDLS, CDR2 YYNGEE. Trimming removed 0 bases at V and 4 bases at J, with 4 bases between. As DNA, the CDR3 is TGTGCCAGCAGCGTAGAGGGCACCGGGGAGCTGTTTTTT. Translated: CASSVEGTGELFF.

The rearrangement links TRBV5-1 to TRBJ1-4, with D unclear. This CDR3 is 15 amino acids long. The V gene lost 6 bases and the J gene lost 7 bases, with 19 bases spanning the gap. Germline V gene sequence: CDR1 SGHRS, CDR2 YFSETQ. CDR3 region: CASILGRPPGEKLFF. The CDR3 DNA reads TGCGCCAGCATCCTGGGGAGACCGCCCGGTGAAAAACTGTTTTTT.

The V call is TRBV3-1 (or the pseudogene TRBV3-2), the J call TRBJ1-1; D may be TRBD1 (5 bases). V gave up 5 bases and J gave up 1 base, with 11 bases separating them. In germline, CDR1 is LGHDT, CDR2 YNNKEL (reference sequence). The CDR3 length is 14 residues. CDR3 in DNA: TGTGCCAGCAGCTATAACACAGGGAACACTGAAGCTTTCTTT. Amino acids: CASSYNTGNTEAFF.

CDR3 residues: CASSYWTRGSTEAFF. The CDR3 DNA follows: TGTGCCAGCAGCTACTGGACCCGAGGGAGCACTGAAGCTTTCTTT. The rearrangement joins TRBV5-6 to TRBJ1-1; D is undetermined. V was pared by 3 bases and J by 4 bases, with 16 bases between. There are 15 residues in the CDR3. Looked up from germline, CDR1 is SGHDT and CDR2 is YYEEEE.

This clone has at least ten counts. This CDR3 is also generated by other DNA sequences in the sample. The CDR3 spells CASRRGEKLFF. The CDR3 DNA is TGTGCCAGCAGGAGAGGTGAAAAACTGTTTTTT. This chain connects TRBV27 to TRBJ1-4; unclear D gene. V lost 6 bases, J lost 7 bases, and 6 bases lay in between. This CDR3 contains 11 residues. In germline, CDR1 is MNHEY, CDR2 SMNVEV (reference sequence).

The table lists this clone with a few counts. V usage is TRBV4-2 and J usage is TRBJ1-2; the D is unclear. The CDR3 spans 12 residues. Germline CDR1 and CDR2: LGHNA and YNFKEQ. Trimming pared 0 bases from V and 11 bases from J, leaving 10 bases between. The CDR3 nucleotides read TGTGCCAGCAGCCAAGATCGGAGGAAGTACACCTTC. Translating gives CASSQDRRKYTF.

The chain employs TRBV3-1 (or the pseudogene TRBV3-2) and TRBJ2-2; a weak D match, TRBD2 (5 bases). The CDR3 loop spans 15 amino acids. Germline loops: CDR1 LGHDT, CDR2 YNNKEL (reference sequence). Deletions cut 4 bases from V and 4 bases from J, with 13 bases between. The CDR3 protein is CASSPRRGSTGELFF. DNA for the CDR3: TGTGCCAGCAGCCCTAGGAGAGGGTCCACCGGGGAGCTGTTTTTT.

V usage is TRBV3-1 (or the pseudogene TRBV3-2) and J usage is TRBJ2-7, with TRBD2 matching over 9 bases. The CDR3 contains 14 residues. Germline values: CDR1 LGHDT, CDR2 YNNKEL (reference sequence). With V trimmed by 2 bases and J by 4 bases, 3 bases remained unmatched. CDR3: CASSQLAGSYEQYF. Written as DNA, the CDR3 is TGTGCCAGCAGCCAACTAGCGGGGTCGTACGAGCAGTACTTC.

This clone has ten or more counts. The chain has TRBV5-3 and TRBJ2-7, with D possibly TRBD1 on 6 matching bases. TRBV5-3 is placed among ORFs of uncertain function. V was cut by 5 bases and J by 1 base, with 10 bases left in between. The length of the CDR3 is 13 residues. The chain's CDR3 is CARSPGHSYEQYF. DNA for the CDR3: TGTGCCAGAAGTCCGGGACATTCCTACGAGCAGTACTTC.

The gene calls are TRBV7-2 and TRBJ2-3; TRBD2 might be the D (6 bases). This CDR3 region has 16 residues. V was trimmed by 5 bases and J by 1 base, leaving 16 bases between them. The V gene's germline CDR1 is SGHTA and CDR2 FQGNSA. This chain's CDR3 is CASSQRRASRTDTQYF. Written as DNA, the CDR3 is TGTGCCAGCAGCCAAAGGAGGGCGTCGCGCACAGATACGCAGTATTTT.

The rearrangement joins TRBV24-1 to TRBJ1-5; TRBD1 might be the D (5 bases). The V gene's germline CDR1 is KGHDR and CDR2 SFDVKD. Trimming took 9 bases from V and 0 from J, leaving 8 bases between them. The CDR3 covers 13 residues. DNA of the CDR3: TGTGCCACCCAAGGGGTTAGCAATCAGCCCCAGCATTTT. This gives the protein CATQGVSNQPQHF.

This clone was seen a single time. The chain uses TRBV6-6 and TRBJ1-4, with 11 positions matching TRBD1. Losses at the gene ends were 7 bases for V and 8 bases for J; bases not matched to a gene: 6. This CDR3 comprises 14 residues. CDR1 MNHNY and CDR2 SVGAGI come from the germline V gene (reference sequence). The CDR3 DNA sequence: TGTGCCAGCACCGGACAGGGGGCGCAAGAAAAACTGTTTTTT. Translation: CASTGQGAQEKLFF.

This clone was picked up a small number of times. The chain links TRBV7-9 to TRBJ1-2, with unresolved D. This CDR3 has 12 residues. With 2 bases removed from V and 0 bases from J, the gap between germline ends came to 1 base. Germline CDR1 and CDR2: SEHNR and FQNEAQ (reference sequence). The CDR3: CASSLTNYGYTF. The CDR3 nucleotides are TGTGCCAGCAGCTTAACTAACTATGGCTACACCTTC.

This rearrangement joins TRBV5-1 to TRBJ2-7, with D possibly being TRBD2 (5 bases). The germline V gene encodes CDR1 SGHRS and CDR2 YFSETQ. The CDR3 covers 12 residues. Trimming removed 0 bases from V and 12 bases from J, with 13 bases in between. The CDR3 DNA reads as TGCGCCAGCAGCTTGGACACGTCTGAGGGGTACTTC. This sequence encodes CASSLDTSEGYF.